The 30 T cell receptor beta chains listed next were all sequenced from one sample in a study of CD8 T cell repertoires and HIV-1 epitope variants. These receptors have no known antigen. Only in-frame clones appear in the TCRdb table, and some are missing; sequencing was by immunoSEQ multiplex PCR. The table has roughly 5,200 clones, around 62% seen once. The specimen sequenced was cultured CD8+ T cells derived from PBMCs. The receptors originated from a male donor with HIV.

The chain employs TRBV5-1 and TRBJ2-3; D might be TRBD2 (5 bases). Trimming shortened V by 6 bases and J by 6 bases, and 14 bases separated the two germline ends. The CDR3 runs to 13 residues. The germline V gene encodes CDR1 SGHRS and CDR2 YFSETQ. In DNA, the CDR3 is TGCGCCAGCACCAACTTAGGCGGGGATACGCAGTATTTT. Protein: CASTNLGGDTQYF.

The chain is built from TRBV6-5 and TRBJ1-1; no definite D call. CDR1 MNHEY and CDR2 SVGAGI come from the germline V gene. This CDR3 is 13 amino acids long. Between the trimmed V and J ends, which lost 2 bases and 1 base, there was a span of 5 bases. CDR3 DNA: TGTGCCAGCAGTTACGGGCAGAACACTGAAGCTTTCTTT. The encoded protein is CASSYGQNTEAFF.

The chain combines TRBV2 with TRBJ2-7; TRBD1 matches 8 bases. V shed 3 bases and J 3 bases; nucleotides not matched to a gene: 7. CDR1 SNHLY and CDR2 FYNNEI come from the germline V gene. This CDR3 contains 15 residues. CDR3 sequence: CASSEGRGRLYEQYF. As DNA, the CDR3 is TGTGCCAGCAGTGAGGGCAGGGGGCGTCTCTACGAGCAGTACTTC.

This clone was seen a few times. The chain combines TRBV28 with TRBJ1-2; no clear D. The V and J ends lost 5 bases and 2 bases respectively, with 9 bases between them. CDR3 length: 13 residues. CDR1 is MDHEN and CDR2 is SYDVKM in the germline V gene. CDR3 sequence reads: CASSADGNYGYTF. The DNA of the CDR3 is TGTGCCAGCAGTGCCGACGGAAACTATGGCTACACCTTC.

The chain employs TRBV18 and TRBJ1-2; the D is unclear. Germline V lookup: CDR1 KGHSH, CDR2 LQKENI. CDR3 length: 19 residues. V was pared by 10 bases and J by 0 bases, with 30 bases between. CDR3 in amino acids: CANSPTPRQPKVSNYGYTF. The CDR3 DNA follows: TGTGCCAACTCTCCCACTCCACGCCAGCCCAAAGTCTCTAACTATGGCTACACCTTC.

J is TRBJ2-7 and V is TRBV7-8, with a tentative D call TRBD2 (5 bases). The CDR3 extends over 16 amino acids. CDR1 is SGHVS and CDR2 is FQNEAQ in the germline V gene. Deletions cut 4 bases from V and 0 bases from J, with 16 bases between. For the CDR3, the DNA is TGTGCCAGCAGCTCCCCTTGGGAGCGGAACTCCTACGAGCAGTACTTC. Its protein product is CASSSPWERNSYEQYF.

This chain's CDR3 is CSVTWDIYGYTF. The CDR3 DNA is TGCAGCGTTACGTGGGACATATATGGCTACACCTTC. This chain connects TRBV29-1 to TRBJ1-2; TRBD1 is a possible D gene (6 bases). With 5 bases removed from V and 5 bases from J, the gap between germline ends came to 12 bases. The CDR3 has 12 residues. The germline CDR1 and CDR2 sequences are SQVTM and ANQGSEA.

Of note for this clone: At one end, the junction sequence differs from germline, possibly due to a read error. The chain joins TRBV4-1 to TRBJ1-5; D unclear. From germline, CDR1 is MGHRA and CDR2 YSYEKL. CDR3 length: 15 residues. The CDR3 DNA is TGCGCCAGCAGCGAAGAATGGGGATTAAATCAGCCCCAGCATTTT. This encodes CASSEEWGLNQPQHF.

DNA for the CDR3: TGTGCCAGCAGTGAAGTCAGGGTCCACGGGGCTTTCTTT. It codes for CASSEVRVHGAFF. The chain couples TRBV6-1 to TRBJ1-1; D possibly corresponds to TRBD1 (5 bases). Germline V gene sequence: CDR1 MNHNS, CDR2 SASEGT. Between the trimmed V and J ends, which lost 1 base and 11 bases, there was a span of 14 bases. This CDR3 spans 13 amino acids.

The V and J genes are TRBV7-8 and TRBJ1-1; D might be TRBD1 (5 bases). V lost 7 bases to trimming and J lost 3 bases, with 18 bases between them. CDR1 and CDR2 from the germline V gene are SGHVS and FQNEAQ. CDR3 size: 15 residues. CDR3 in amino acids: CASITTPQGYTEAFF. The CDR3 nucleotides read TGTGCCAGCATCACTACCCCCCAGGGTTACACTGAAGCTTTCTTT.

In its sample, this clone was seen a few times. The chain joins TRBV15 to TRBJ1-5; 7 nucleotides agree with TRBD1. V shed 4 bases, J shed 2 bases, and the junction held 5 bases outside the gene matches. This CDR3 comprises 15 residues. In germline, CDR1 is LNHNV, CDR2 YYDKDF (reference sequence). CDR3 in DNA: TGTGCCACCAGCAATTCCGGACAGGGCAATCAGCCCCAGCATTTT. It codes for CATSNSGQGNQPQHF. Combining the CDR3 with reference TRBV15 and TRBJ1-5 gives the whole variable domain DAMVIQNPRYQVTQFGKPVTLSCSQTLNHNVMYWYQQKSSQAPKLLFHYYDKDFNNEADTPDNFQSRRPNTSFCFLDIRSPGLGDTAMYLCATSNSGQGNQPQHFGDGTRLSIL.

The chain recombines TRBV4-1 with TRBJ2-7; the D is unclear. Germline V lookup: CDR1 MGHRA, CDR2 YSYEKL. The CDR3 is 15 residues long. V lost 0 bases to trimming and J lost 2 bases, with 11 bases between them. The CDR3 sequence is CASSQDSSSPYEQYF. The DNA of the CDR3 is TGCGCCAGCAGCCAAGATTCGAGTTCCCCCTACGAGCAGTACTTC.

The CDR3 protein is CASSVGGRGTDTQYF. The CDR3 region has the DNA TGTGCCAGCAGCGTAGGCGGGCGGGGCACAGATACGCAGTATTTT. The genes are TRBV9 and TRBJ2-3; D perhaps matches TRBD2 (5 bases). There are 15 residues in the CDR3. Germline CDR1 is SGDLS and CDR2 is YYNGEE. V lost 0 bases and J lost 1, with 9 bases in between. Drawing the rest from reference TRBV9 and TRBJ2-3, the complete variable domain is DSGVTQTPKHLITATGQRVTLRCSPRSGDLSVYWYQQSLDQGLQFLIQYYNGEERAKGNILERFSAQQFPDLHSELNLSSLELGDSALYFCASSVGGRGTDTQYFGPGTRLTVL.

J is TRBJ2-1 and V is TRBV7-3; no clear D. Germline CDR1 is SGHTA and CDR2 is FQGTGA. V lost 1 base and J 8 bases, leaving 6 bases between the germline ends. The CDR3 is 12 residues long. In DNA, the CDR3 is TGTGCCAGCAGCTTAAGCGGCCATGAGCAGTTCTTC. Its protein is CASSLSGHEQFF.

The chain links TRBV6-1 to TRBJ2-3; D possibly corresponds to TRBD2 (5 bases). V lost 1 base and J 3 bases, leaving 8 bases between the germline ends. CDR1 and CDR2 (germline): MNHNS, SASEGT. The length of the CDR3 is 14 residues. The CDR3, as DNA: TGTGCCAGCAGTGAAGACGAGGGTACAGATACGCAGTATTTT. It codes for CASSEDEGTDTQYF.

The chain carries TRBV6-5 and TRBJ2-1; TRBD2 aligns across 8 bases. The CDR3 is made up of 15 amino acids. J lost 5 bases, V lost 4 bases, and 7 bases had no gene match. Germline CDR1 reads MNHEY; CDR2 reads SVGAGI. The DNA for the CDR3 is TGTGCCAGCAGTTTAGCGGGAAGTTTCAACAATGAGCAGTTCTTC. Translation: CASSLAGSFNNEQFF.

The chain uses TRBV6-6 and TRBJ1-5, with unresolved D. CDR1 is MNHNY, CDR2 SVGAGI, per germline (reference sequence). Trimming removed 0 bases from V and 5 bases from J, with 14 bases in between. This CDR3 region has 16 residues. The chain's CDR3 is CASSYSIGDQDQPQHF. CDR3 sequence (DNA): TGTGCCAGCAGTTACTCGATTGGGGATCAGGATCAGCCCCAGCATTTT.

This sequence joins TRBV6-5 and TRBJ2-1; D is unclear. Trimming took 4 bases from V and 6 from J, leaving 13 bases between them. Germline V CDR1 and CDR2: MNHEY, SVGAGI. This CDR3 has 14 residues. The CDR3 DNA follows: TGTGCCAGCAGTTCCCTCGGCAGGTCCAATGAGCAGTTCTTC. This encodes CASSSLGRSNEQFF.

The chain combines TRBV28 with TRBJ2-3; 7 positions agree with TRBD1. V trimming: 5 bases; J trimming: 2 bases; junction bases outside the gene matches: 4. This CDR3 spans 14 amino acids. Germline values: CDR1 MDHEN, CDR2 SYDVKM. The DNA of the CDR3 is TGTGCCAGCAGTATGACAGGGACCACAGATACGCAGTATTTT. Translation: CASSMTGTTDTQYF.

The gene calls are TRBV7-9 and TRBJ2-7, with 9 bases identical to TRBD2. Germline CDR1 and CDR2: SEHNR and FQNEAQ (reference sequence). Losses at the gene ends were 1 base for V and 6 bases for J; bases not matched to a gene: 4. CDR3 size: 14 residues. DNA for the CDR3: TGTGCCAGCAGCTTAGGGACTAGCGACGTCGAGCAGTACTTC. Protein product: CASSLGTSDVEQYF.

This clone occurred a few times. The V gene is TRBV30, the J gene TRBJ1-6, with D uncertain. This CDR3 has 12 residues. The germline CDR1 and CDR2 sequences are GTSNPN and SVGIG (reference sequence). V lost 3 bases and J lost 8, with 8 bases in between. CDR3 loop: CAWRGLDSPLHF. In DNA, the CDR3 is TGTGCCTGGAGGGGCTTGGATTCACCCCTCCACTTT.

The V gene is TRBV11-2, the J gene TRBJ2-3, with D maybe TRBD2 (6 bases). The CDR3 is 15 amino acids. V gave up 0 bases and J gave up 5 bases, with 12 bases separating them. CDR1 SGHAT and CDR2 FQNNGV come from the germline V gene. CDR3 in DNA: TGTGCCAGCAGCTTAGATGGGCAGGGAGGAGATACGCAGTATTTT. Translation gives CASSLDGQGGDTQYF.

J is TRBJ2-5 and V is TRBV10-3; 7 bases agree with TRBD2. V lost 6 bases, J lost 5 bases, and 12 bases stayed unmatched. This CDR3 contains 15 residues. Looked up from germline, CDR1 is ENHRY and CDR2 is SYGVKD. CDR3: CAIRPGLTTQETQYF. The CDR3 nucleotides are TGTGCCATCAGACCGGGACTAACTACCCAGGAGACCCAGTACTTC.

This clone was recorded a few times. The chain recombines TRBV5-6 with TRBJ1-2; 11 nucleotides align to TRBD1. The junction had 5 bases not matched to a gene; V was cut back by 4 bases and J by 3 bases. Germline CDR1 reads SGHDT; CDR2 reads YYEEEE. The length of the CDR3 is 15 residues. This CDR3 reads CASSPGQGVDYGYTF. As DNA, the CDR3 is TGTGCCAGCAGCCCGGGACAGGGGGTCGACTATGGCTACACCTTC. Full variable domain (remainder filled in from reference TRBV5-6 and TRBJ1-2): DAGVTQSPTHLIKTRGQQVTLRCSPKSGHDTVSWYQQALGQGPQFIFQYYEEEERQRGNFPDRFSGHQFPNYSSELNVNALLLGDSALYLCASSPGQGVDYGYTFGSGTRLTVV.

The CDR3: CASSFRERETQYF. CDR3 coding DNA: TGTGCCAGCAGTTTCAGGGAAAGAGAGACCCAGTACTTC. The chain couples TRBV27 to TRBJ2-5; possible D gene TRBD1, 5 bases. CDR1 MNHEY and CDR2 SMNVEV come from the germline V gene (reference sequence). Trimming shortened V by 3 bases and J by 4 bases, and 9 bases separated the two germline ends. This CDR3 contains 13 residues.

This clone occurred a few times. The chain links TRBV7-8 to TRBJ1-3; the D gene is possibly TRBD1 (5 bases). The ends were cut back, 5 bases at V and 4 bases at J, with 9 bases in the middle. CDR1 is SGHVS, CDR2 FQNEAQ, per germline. This CDR3 spans 13 amino acids. The CDR3 region has the DNA TGTGCCAGCAGCATAAGACAGGGAAACACCATATATTTT. Protein: CASSIRQGNTIYF.

The J gene is TRBJ2-7, the V gene TRBV28; D not resolved. The CDR3 spans 15 residues. CDR1 and CDR2 from the germline V gene are MDHEN and SYDVKM. V lost 5 bases and J lost 0, with 14 bases in between. The CDR3 sequence is CASSTPSGPSYEQYF. The DNA for the CDR3 is TGTGCCAGCAGTACCCCTTCGGGCCCCTCCTACGAGCAGTACTTC.

The rearrangement joins TRBV19 to TRBJ1-1; perhaps TRBD1 as D (6 bases). CDR3 length: 17 residues. The V gene lost 0 bases and the J gene lost 0 bases, with 14 bases spanning the gap. From germline, CDR1 is LNHDA and CDR2 SQIVND (reference sequence). Here the CDR3 reads CASSIDVTGTMNTEAFF. CDR3 coding DNA: TGTGCCAGTAGTATAGACGTTACCGGGACAATGAACACTGAAGCTTTCTTT.

This rearrangement joins TRBV9 to TRBJ2-5; D is ambiguous. Germline lookup yields CDR1 SGDLS and CDR2 YYNGEE. The CDR3 is 11 amino acids. The V gene lost 6 bases and the J gene lost 7 bases, with 10 bases spanning the gap. Here the CDR3 reads CASTSPRTQYF. CDR3 bases: TGTGCCAGCACCAGCCCGAGGACCCAGTACTTC.

The chain links TRBV7-6 to TRBJ1-4; no definite D call. The CDR3 consists of 14 residues. The V end was cut by 3 bases, the J end by 2 bases, with 7 bases between. The germline gives CDR1 SGHVS, CDR2 FNYEAQ. The CDR3 DNA is TGTGCCAGCAGCTTTAGTGAGACTAATGAAAAACTGTTTTTT. This codes for CASSFSETNEKLFF.